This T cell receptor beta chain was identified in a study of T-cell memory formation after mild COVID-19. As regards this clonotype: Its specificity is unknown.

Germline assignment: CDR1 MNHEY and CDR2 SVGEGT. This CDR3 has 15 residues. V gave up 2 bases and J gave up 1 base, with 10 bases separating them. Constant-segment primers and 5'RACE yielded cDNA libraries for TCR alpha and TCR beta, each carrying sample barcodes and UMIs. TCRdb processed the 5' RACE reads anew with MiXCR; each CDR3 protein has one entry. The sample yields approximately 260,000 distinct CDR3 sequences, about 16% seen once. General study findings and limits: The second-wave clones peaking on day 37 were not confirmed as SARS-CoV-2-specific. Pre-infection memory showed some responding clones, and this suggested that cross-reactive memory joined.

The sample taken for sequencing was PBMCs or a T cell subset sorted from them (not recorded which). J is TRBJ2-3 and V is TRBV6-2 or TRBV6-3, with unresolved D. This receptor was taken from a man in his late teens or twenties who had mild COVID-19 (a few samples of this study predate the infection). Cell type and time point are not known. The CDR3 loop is CASSYMFAGTDTQYF. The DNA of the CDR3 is TGTGCCAGCAGTTACATGTTCGCCGGCACAGATACGCAGTATTTT.